The next 2 T cell receptor beta chains were all read from a single sample in a study of T cell responses to AZD1222 COVID-19 vaccine. Libraries were prepared by immunoSEQ multiplex PCR; TCRdb keeps only in-frame clonotypes and omits some of them. The sample consists of over 100,000 clones, approximately 91% of them appearing once. The sample consisted of peripheral blood, taken on day 0 of AZD1222 vaccination. The receptor set was obtained from an adult in good health.

This clone was seen just once. The chain has TRBV15 and TRBJ1-4, with unresolved D. Germline-derived CDR1 and CDR2 are LNHNV and YYDKDF (reference sequence). The CDR3 sequence is 13 residues long. Trimming pared 0 bases from V and 8 bases from J, leaving 7 bases between. CDR3 nucleotides: TGTGCCACCAGCAGAGATGGCCAAGAAAAACTGTTTTTT. Protein sequence: CATSRDGQEKLFF.

The chain combines TRBV6-1 with TRBJ2-1; TRBD2 might be the D (5 bases). This CDR3 comprises 12 residues. Germline-derived CDR1 and CDR2 are MNHNS and SASEGT. V lost 1 base and J lost 14, with 12 bases in between. As DNA, the CDR3 is TGTGCCAGCAGTGAAGAACCCCCGAGGGAGTTCTTC. Its translation is CASSEEPPREFF.